This T cell receptor beta chain was profiled in a study of shared clonotypes between healthy human individuals. V was trimmed by 2 bases and J by 2 bases, leaving 12 bases between them. This CDR3 is 15 amino acids long. Germline V lookup: CDR1 SNHLY, CDR2 FYNNEI. Measured with immunoSEQ multiplex PCR; TCRdb has only the in-frame clones, and not every one. The sample lists around 300,000 clones, over 75% occurring once. This receptor was obtained from a man aged 18-30 years in good health. The gene calls are TRBV2 and TRBJ2-5; D remains ambiguous. Specimen: memory CD8+ T cells sorted from blood. The subset: CD45RO+ cells pooled with CCR7-negative TemRA cells. The DNA of the CDR3 is TGTGCCAGCAGTGAACAGCCAGGACGGCAAGAGACCCAGTACTTC. Residues: CASSEQPGRQETQYF.